The text below deals with one TCR beta chain. These data belong to a study of CD8+ T cells in alopecia areata. About the study: Those patients who were treated received oral tofacitinib, which was given at 5 to 10 mg twice daily for moderate-to-severe alopecia areata.

TCR sequencing used cDNA made by reverse transcription of extracted RNA. Data came from immunoSEQ multiplex PCR; TCRdb stores just in-frame clones and leaves some out. The table includes over 100,000 clones, 53% detected once. The germline V gene encodes CDR1 LGHNA and CDR2 YNFKEQ. This CDR3 is 17 amino acids long. V lost 1 base, J lost 2 bases, and 17 bases lay in between. This sample's treatment: oral pan-JAK inhibitor, 5-10 mg twice daily. The V call is TRBV4-2, the J call TRBJ1-1; D not certain. The sample was CD4+ T cells sorted from blood, taken at week 4, from a patient treated with tofacitinib. The TCR originated in a human donor with alopecia areata. CDR3 amino acids: CASSQAWGGRPNTEAFF. The CDR3 bases are TGTGCCAGCAGCCAAGCTTGGGGTGGCAGACCTAACACTGAAGCTTTCTTT.